Presented here are 7 T cell receptor beta chains from one specimen sequenced in a study of T-cell reconstitution after alpha-beta-depleted transplantation in children. Preparation of the TCRbeta library was carried out with unique molecular identifiers. Via MiXCR, TCRdb re-called the PCR reads, giving one row per CDR3 protein. The data show 230,000 or so distinct CDR3 sequences, around 9.7% seen once. The specimen comprised PBMCs from the stem cell graft donor, sampled from the stem cell graft. All receptors derive from a human donor who donated a stem cell graft to a child with SCID.

This clonotype was counted many times. This chain joins TRBV20-1 and TRBJ1-1, with D unclear. The germline CDR1 and CDR2 sequences are DFQATT and SNEGSKA (reference sequence). There are 12 residues in the CDR3. CDR3 sequence reads: CTTDGGSTEAFF. The DNA of the CDR3 is TGCACCACTGATGGAGGGAGCACTGAAGCTTTCTTT.

This clonotype was observed at least ten times. This sequence joins TRBV7-8 and TRBJ2-7; 7 bases map to TRBD1. The CDR3 contains 15 residues. Germline V gene sequence: CDR1 SGHVS, CDR2 FQNEAQ. J lost 5 bases, V lost 5 bases, and 12 bases had no gene match. CDR3 sequence: CASSQGQTSFNEQYF. In DNA, the CDR3 is TGTGCCAGCAGCCAGGGACAGACCTCCTTTAACGAGCAGTACTTC.

This clonotype has at least ten counts. V gene TRBV9 combines with J gene TRBJ2-7; no firm D call. The germline V and J ends were trimmed by 3 bases and 5 bases, with 12 bases remaining between them. CDR1 is SGDLS and CDR2 is YYNGEE in the germline V gene. The CDR3 extends over 13 amino acids. The CDR3, as DNA: TGTGCCAGCAGCGAGTCCCTAGGGCACGAGCAGTACTTC. Its protein is CASSESLGHEQYF.

This clonotype came up many times. The rearrangement joins TRBV7-9 to TRBJ1-1; the D gene is possibly TRBD1 (6 bases). Trimming took 1 base from V and 5 from J, leaving 11 bases between them. The germline V gene encodes CDR1 SEHNR and CDR2 FQNEAQ (reference sequence). This CDR3 is 14 amino acids long. This CDR3 is CASSLEGEWTEAFF. For the CDR3, the DNA is TGTGCCAGCAGCTTAGAGGGGGAATGGACTGAAGCTTTCTTT.

The J gene is TRBJ2-1, the V gene TRBV12-5, with D possibly being TRBD1 or TRBD2 (5 bases each). Germline values: CDR1 LGHNT, CDR2 FRNRAP. The CDR3 loop spans 14 amino acids. The ends were cut back, 6 bases at V and 5 bases at J, with 14 bases in the middle. CDR3 DNA sequence: TGTGCTAGTGGGGGACGCCTTCGCGACAATGAGCAGTTCTTC. It yields the protein CASGGRLRDNEQFF.

This clonotype was seen repeatedly, ten times or more. The chain is built from TRBV10-3 and TRBJ2-5; the D is unclear. Trimming took off 4 bases at V and 0 bases at J, with 12 bases between the two ends. The CDR3 totals 15 residues. Germline assignment: CDR1 ENHRY and CDR2 SYGVKD. DNA for the CDR3: TGTGCCATCAGTGTGGATACGCAGTACCAAGAGACCCAGTACTTC. Translating gives CAISVDTQYQETQYF.

This clonotype was counted at least ten times. V usage is TRBV4-1 and J usage is TRBJ1-1, with TRBD1 identical over 7 bases. Germline V gene sequence: CDR1 MGHRA, CDR2 YSYEKL. The trim removed 3 bases at V and 3 bases at J, leaving 1 base unmatched. The CDR3 is 13 amino acids. This CDR3 is CASSQTGYTEAFF. CDR3 in DNA: TGCGCCAGCAGCCAGACAGGGTACACTGAAGCTTTCTTT.